The present entry profiles one T cell receptor (beta chain) with its context. These data belong to a study of blood T cell repertoires in COVID-19. Overall study: Some COVID-19 samples were acute and others convalescent; all came from the United States, Italy and Spain. PBMCs, B-cell-depleted T cells, or T cells were the source of the cDNA or gDNA that made up the material.

CDR1 is LGHDT, CDR2 YNNKEL, per germline (reference sequence). With V trimmed by 0 bases and J by 2 bases, 5 bases remained unmatched. CDR3 size: 16 residues. The data were produced by immunoSEQ multiplex PCR, yet TCRdb's version contains in-frame clones alone and is incomplete. The data hold around 58,000 clones, with 88% observed a single time. Sample: peripheral blood. This receptor was taken from a human donor in a cohort sampled during active COVID-19. This chain connects TRBV3-1 (or the pseudogene TRBV3-2) to TRBJ2-7; TRBD2 agrees at 9 bases. CDR3: CASSQDLTSGAYEQYF. The CDR3 bases are TGTGCCAGCAGCCAAGATTTGACTAGCGGAGCCTACGAGCAGTACTTC.